A single sample is the source of the 27 T cell receptor beta chains below, sequenced in a study of T-cell memory formation after mild COVID-19. Via MiXCR, TCRdb re-called the 5' RACE reads, giving one row per CDR3 protein. The sample carries under 550,000 distinct CDR3 sequences, roughly 18% recorded once. The source material was PBMCs or a T cell subset sorted from them (not recorded which). The receptors were gathered from an adult woman who had mild COVID-19 (a few samples of this study predate the infection). Cell type and time point are not known.

The chain uses TRBV7-9 and TRBJ1-5; no reliable D call. This CDR3 comprises 15 residues. Trimming pared 4 bases from V and 5 bases from J, leaving 15 bases between. From germline, CDR1 is SEHNR and CDR2 FQNEAQ (reference sequence). The CDR3 reads CASSSAGSGDQPQHF. CDR3 sequence (DNA): TGTGCCAGCAGCTCGGCGGGCAGCGGAGATCAGCCCCAGCATTTT.

This clonotype was picked up a small number of times. The chain has TRBV20-1 and TRBJ2-5; the D gene is possibly TRBD1 (6 bases). This CDR3 is 13 amino acids long. Germline V CDR1 and CDR2: DFQATT, SNEGSKA (reference sequence). V gave up 4 bases and J gave up 7 bases, with 16 bases separating them. The CDR3 DNA follows: TGCAGTGCTATGGGCCAGGGGTTGGGGACCCAGTACTTC. It encodes CSAMGQGLGTQYF.

This clonotype has just a few counts. The chain joins TRBV9 to TRBJ2-3; TRBD2 agrees at 10 bases. J gave up 1 base and V 9 bases, and 11 bases lay outside the gene matches. Germline CDR1 and CDR2: SGDLS and YYNGEE. The CDR3 sequence is 16 residues long. The DNA for the CDR3 is TGTGCCACCGACCTAGCGGGAGTCAGCGGCACAGATACGCAGTATTTT. It specifies CATDLAGVSGTDTQYF. Full variable domain (missing parts from reference TRBV9 and TRBJ2-3): DSGVTQTPKHLITATGQRVTLRCSPRSGDLSVYWYQQSLDQGLQFLIQYYNGEERAKGNILERFSAQQFPDLHSELNLSSLELGDSALYFCATDLAGVSGTDTQYFGPGTRLTVL.

This clonotype showed up just a few times. The gene calls are TRBV7-9 and TRBJ2-2; tentatively, D is TRBD1 (7 bases). The CDR3 is 15 residues long. Deletions cut 5 bases from V and 2 bases from J, with 12 bases between. The V gene's germline CDR1 is SEHNR and CDR2 FQNEAQ (reference sequence). The CDR3 sequence is CASSPGGGNTGELFF. The DNA of the CDR3 is TGTGCCAGCAGCCCAGGGGGAGGAAACACCGGGGAGCTGTTTTTT.

This clonotype was counted only a few times. V gene TRBV5-6 combines with J gene TRBJ2-3, with D perhaps TRBD1 (5 bases). CDR3 length equals 15 residues. Deletions cut 2 bases from V and 2 bases from J, with 12 bases between. Germline V gene lookup returns CDR1 SGHDT and CDR2 YYEEEE. DNA for the CDR3: TGTGCCAGCAGCTTAGGTCGGACAAACACAGATACGCAGTATTTT. Protein product: CASSLGRTNTDTQYF.

V is TRBV20-1 and J is TRBJ1-2, with D possibly TRBD1 on 6 matching bases. Germline V gene sequence: CDR1 DFQATT, CDR2 SNEGSKA (reference sequence). CDR3 length: 14 amino acids. V lost 3 bases and J lost 1, with 12 bases in between. CDR3 bases: TGCAGTGCTAGTAGGGGGGAGGGTAACTATGGCTACACCTTC. As protein: CSASRGEGNYGYTF.

The chain has TRBV5-1 and TRBJ1-1; possible D gene TRBD1, 5 bases. Germline CDR1 reads SGHRS; CDR2 reads YFSETQ. CDR3 length: 13 residues. V was clipped by 0 bases and J by 8 bases, with 11 bases between them. The CDR3 region has the DNA TGCGCCAGCAGCTTGGAAGGCAGGGAAGAAGCTTTCTTT. It specifies CASSLEGREEAFF.

The chain combines TRBV4-2 with TRBJ2-1; 11 positions match TRBD2. Germline V gene data show CDR1 as LGHNA and CDR2 as YNFKEQ. This CDR3 comprises 15 residues. V lost 3 bases to trimming and J lost 12 bases; unmatched junction nucleotides: 10. The CDR3 protein is CASSQNSGRAHRQFF. CDR3 nucleotide sequence: TGTGCCAGCAGCCAGAATAGCGGGAGGGCCCACCGGCAGTTCTTC.

This clonotype showed up just a few times. V is TRBV12-3 or TRBV12-4 and J is TRBJ2-7; the D gene could be TRBD1 or TRBD2 (5 bases each). V gave up 1 base and J gave up 4 bases, with 8 bases separating them. CDR3 length: 13 residues. The chain's CDR3 is CASSLDGGYEQYF. CDR3 nucleotides: TGTGCCAGCAGTTTAGATGGGGGTTACGAGCAGTACTTC.

The chain is built from TRBV21-1 and TRBJ2-7; the D call TRBD2 from the table was never checked on the DNA. TRBV21-1 is described as a pseudogene. The CDR3 covers 16 residues. This CDR3 reads CASSNIWSGRAWEQYF. CDR3 sequence (DNA): TGTGCCAGCAGCAATATATGGAGCGGGAGGGCCTGGGAGCAGTACTTC.

This clonotype came up a few times. The rearrangement links TRBV12-3 or TRBV12-4 to TRBJ2-2, with D maybe TRBD2 (5 bases). The CDR3 extends over 14 amino acids. V lost 3 bases and J 7 bases, leaving 12 bases between the germline ends. CDR3 nucleotides: TGTGCCAGCAGTTTTGCTAGCTTGGGCGGGGAGCTGTTTTTT. Residues: CASSFASLGGELFF.

This clonotype has only a few counts. The genes are TRBV6-2 or TRBV6-3 and TRBJ2-1, with D possibly TRBD2 on 7 matching bases. CDR1 is MNHEY, CDR2 SVGEGT, per germline. V gave up 5 bases and J gave up 9 bases, with 11 bases separating them. The CDR3 contains 12 residues. The CDR3 DNA reads as TGTGCCAGCAGTCCGGGGGGCGGTGAGCAGTTCTTC. It yields the protein CASSPGGGEQFF.

In its sample, this clonotype was seen many times. The chain links TRBV6-2 or TRBV6-3 to TRBJ2-1; the match to TRBD2 covers 12 bases. CDR1 MNHEY and CDR2 SVGEGT come from the germline V gene. V gave up 5 bases and J gave up 7 bases; unmatched junction bases: 12. The CDR3 length is 17 residues. In DNA form, the CDR3 reads TGTGCCAGCAGTCCAGAAACCCTAGCGGGAGGGCCGAATGAGCAGTTCTTC. Translated: CASSPETLAGGPNEQFF.

The rearrangement links TRBV19 to TRBJ2-5, with D tentatively TRBD1 or TRBD2 (5 bases each). Germline loops: CDR1 LNHDA, CDR2 SQIVND (reference sequence). The CDR3 totals 16 residues. Trimming removed 6 bases from V and 0 bases from J, with 17 bases in between. The CDR3 region is CASSRGEPQDQETQYF. Written as DNA, the CDR3 is TGTGCCAGTAGCCGAGGGGAACCACAGGACCAAGAGACCCAGTACTTC.

CDR3 nucleotide sequence: TGCAGTGCTAGAGAGGGCAGGTTTATGTATAGCAATCAGCCCCAGCATTTT. It codes for CSAREGRFMYSNQPQHF. This rearrangement joins TRBV20-1 to TRBJ1-5; D ambiguous. V lost 0 bases and J 0 bases, leaving 15 bases between the germline ends. Germline V gene data show CDR1 as DFQATT and CDR2 as SNEGSKA (reference sequence). CDR3 length: 17 amino acids.

This clonotype was picked up a small number of times. The chain joins TRBV5-1 to TRBJ2-7; TRBD2 aligns across 8 bases. The CDR3 totals 16 residues. The germline gives CDR1 SGHRS, CDR2 YFSETQ. The V gene end was trimmed by 1 base and the J gene end by 7 bases; junction bases not matched to a gene: 13. The CDR3 sequence: CASSLRGAGGRGEQYF. The CDR3 DNA follows: TGCGCCAGCAGCTTGAGGGGCGCGGGAGGACGTGGAGAGCAGTACTTC.

The chain links TRBV19 to TRBJ2-3, with D possibly matching TRBD2 (6 bases). Germline CDR1 is LNHDA and CDR2 is SQIVND (reference sequence). Trimming took 4 bases from V and 3 from J, leaving 14 bases between them. The length of the CDR3 is 15 residues. The CDR3 reads CASSTQGGLTDTQYF. CDR3 nucleotides: TGTGCCAGTAGTACCCAGGGAGGTTTGACAGATACGCAGTATTTT.

This clonotype showed up many times. V and J are TRBV9 and TRBJ2-6; no reliable D call. CDR1 is SGDLS and CDR2 is YYNGEE in the germline V gene. The CDR3 runs 12 residues. The V end was cut by 4 bases, the J end by 1 base, with 0 bases between. Here the CDR3 DNA reads TGTGCCAGCAGCTCTGGGGCCAACGTCCTGACTTTC. This translates into CASSSGANVLTF.

The CDR3 DNA reads as TGTGCCAGCCAGAGGACAGGGGGAGCCTACGAGCAGTACTTC. Translating gives CASQRTGGAYEQYF. The rearrangement joins TRBV6-1 to TRBJ2-7; 10 bases fit TRBD1. This CDR3 is 14 amino acids long. The trim removed 8 bases at V and 2 bases at J, leaving 6 bases unmatched. Germline CDR1 MNHNS, CDR2 SASEGT.

This clonotype was found many times. The chain joins TRBV30 to TRBJ2-5, with a weak D call TRBD2 (5 bases). The germline V and J ends were trimmed by 0 bases and 2 bases, with 7 bases remaining between them. This CDR3 has 13 residues. Germline values: CDR1 GTSNPN, CDR2 SVGIG (reference sequence). The CDR3 spells CAWSVRGQETQYF. CDR3 DNA sequence: TGTGCCTGGAGTGTACGAGGGCAAGAGACCCAGTACTTC. Supplemented by reference TRBV30 and TRBJ2-5, the full variable domain reads SQTIHQWPATLVQPVGSPLSLECTVEGTSNPNLYWYRQAAGRGLQLLFYSVGIGQISSEVPQNLSASRPQDRQFILSSKKLLLSDSGFYLCAWSVRGQETQYFGPGTRLLVL.

The chain carries TRBV30 and TRBJ1-2; a possible D gene is TRBD1 (5 bases). This CDR3 spans 12 amino acids. Germline assignment: CDR1 GTSNPN and CDR2 SVGIG (reference sequence). CDR3 region: CVLQEANYGYTF. Here the CDR3 DNA reads TGTGTCTTACAGGAAGCTAACTATGGCTACACCTTC.

This clonotype appeared a few times. This chain's CDR3 is CASSLVGLQETQYF. The CDR3, as DNA: TGCGCCAGCAGCTTGGTCGGCCTCCAAGAGACCCAGTACTTC. The chain joins TRBV5-1 to TRBJ2-5; no reliable D call. The CDR3 sequence is 14 residues long. Trimming shortened V by 0 bases and J by 1 base, and 7 bases separated the two germline ends. Germline lookup yields CDR1 SGHRS and CDR2 YFSETQ.

The CDR3 region is CSIGQGAPGANVLTF. The CDR3, as DNA: TGCAGCATTGGACAGGGAGCGCCTGGGGCCAACGTCCTGACTTTC. The V gene is TRBV29-1, the J gene TRBJ2-6, with 8 nucleotides matching TRBD1. V trimming: 8 bases; J trimming: 2 bases; junction bases outside the gene matches: 8. The CDR3 is 15 amino acids. CDR1 is SQVTM, CDR2 ANQGSEA, per germline.

V usage is TRBV20-1 and J usage is TRBJ2-1; possibly TRBD1 for D (6 bases). V was trimmed by 0 bases and J by 9 bases, leaving 24 bases between them. Germline V gene data show CDR1 as DFQATT and CDR2 as SNEGSKA (reference sequence). The CDR3 has 17 residues. CDR3 sequence (DNA): TGCAGTGCTAGAGATCGGCAGGGGCGCCCAACCAGGAGTGAGCAGTTCTTC. This sequence encodes CSARDRQGRPTRSEQFF.

The chain carries TRBV12-3 or TRBV12-4 and TRBJ2-7; unclear D gene. The CDR3 is 14 residues long. Deletions cut 3 bases from V and 0 bases from J, with 9 bases between. CDR3 amino acids: CASSFSWASYEQYF. CDR3 nucleotide sequence: TGTGCCAGCAGTTTTTCGTGGGCCTCCTACGAGCAGTACTTC.

The chain combines TRBV12-3 or TRBV12-4 with TRBJ2-5, with 7 bases aligning to TRBD1. Losses at the gene ends were 3 bases for V and 7 bases for J; bases not matched to a gene: 8. This CDR3 is 14 amino acids long. In DNA, the CDR3 is TGTGCCAGCAGTTTCGGACGTGCAGGGGGGACCCAGTACTTC. Protein sequence: CASSFGRAGGTQYF.

V usage is TRBV5-1 and J usage is TRBJ2-7; D possibly corresponds to TRBD2 (6 bases). The CDR3 spans 17 residues. In germline, CDR1 is SGHRS, CDR2 YFSETQ. V lost 3 bases to trimming and J lost 0 bases, with 19 bases between them. CDR3 in DNA: TGCGCCAGCAGCTCCGAAGCTAGCGTAATAAGCTCCTACGAGCAGTACTTC. The encoded protein is CASSSEASVISSYEQYF. Using reference TRBV5-1 and TRBJ2-7 for the parts outside the CDR3, the full variable domain is KAGVTQTPRYLIKTRGQQVTLSCSPISGHRSVSWYQQTPGQGLQFLFEYFSETQRNKGNFPGRFSGRQFSNSRSEMNVSTLELGDSALYLCASSSEASVISSYEQYFGPGTRLTVT.